This TCR beta chain emerged from a study of CXCR3-negative and CXCR3-positive naive CD8 T cells. On the study more broadly: Sequencing gave approximately 140 million TRB reads overall, about 1.5 +/- 0.3 million per library.

The CDR3 has 13 residues. Germline V gene lookup returns CDR1 SQVTM and CDR2 ANQGSEA. The authors made the TRB cDNA libraries by 5' RACE using UMI labels. TCRdb re-called the 5' RACE reads and shows each CDR3 protein once, DNA omitted. This sample contains about 130,000 distinct CDR3 sequences. This receptor was taken from a human donor in good health. Some clones in this sample may be carry-over from other donors' samples. The chain carries TRBV29-1 and TRBJ2-1; with no DNA, the TCRdb D assignment of TRBD2 cannot be verified. The sequenced material came from naive CXCR3- CD8+ T cells from blood. Documented subset: CD45RO-CCR7+CD27+CD95- naive CD8+ T cells lacking CXCR3 (TNR3-). The chain's CDR3 is CSVSGGAYNEQFF.